The 15 T cell receptor beta chains below all came from one sample that was sequenced in a study of cytomegalovirus exposure and HLA in healthy donors. The primer mix had 60 Vbeta and 13 Jbeta primers. TCRdb keeps only in-frame clones here, not all; method: immunoSEQ multiplex PCR. The table shows over 90,000 clones, with roughly four fifths occurring only once. The sample consisted of PBMCs. These TCRs come from a woman aged 55-69 years in good health and CMV-seropositive.

This chain joins TRBV7-8 and TRBJ2-2, with D possibly TRBD1 on 8 matching bases. Trimming took off 7 bases at V and 1 base at J, with 19 bases between the two ends. The CDR3 has 17 residues. Germline loops: CDR1 SGHVS, CDR2 FQNEAQ. The CDR3 loop is CASNQQGGQGNTGELFF. Written as DNA, the CDR3 is TGTGCCAGCAACCAACAGGGGGGGCAGGGGAACACCGGGGAGCTGTTTTTT. Variable domain in full (rest from reference TRBV7-8 and TRBJ2-2): GAGVSQSPRYKVAKRGQDVALRCDPISGHVSLFWYQQALGQGPEFLTYFQNEAQLDKSGLPSDRFFAERPEGSVSTLKIQRTQQEDSAVYLCASNQQGGQGNTGELFFGEGSRLTVL.

V usage is TRBV28 and J usage is TRBJ1-2; a possible D gene is TRBD1 (6 bases). This CDR3 is 13 amino acids long. Trimming shortened V by 2 bases and J by 7 bases, and 11 bases separated the two germline ends. CDR1 and CDR2 from the germline V gene are MDHEN and SYDVKM. The CDR3 nucleotides read TGTGCCAGCAGTTTACCAGGGGACGCTGGCTACACCTTC. This codes for CASSLPGDAGYTF.

V is TRBV29-1 and J is TRBJ1-4; the D gene is possibly TRBD1 (5 bases). V was trimmed by 7 bases and J by 7 bases, leaving 16 bases between them. This CDR3 has 13 amino acids. Germline V gene sequence: CDR1 SQVTM, CDR2 ANQGSEA. CDR3 protein: CSARIQGGEKLFF. The DNA for the CDR3 is TGCAGCGCGCGGATCCAGGGTGGTGAAAAACTGTTTTTT.

This sequence joins TRBV19 and TRBJ2-7; 8 nucleotides line up with TRBD2. CDR1 and CDR2 (germline): LNHDA, SQIVND (reference sequence). Losses at the gene ends were 3 bases for V and 1 base for J; bases not matched to a gene: 2. The CDR3 length is 14 residues. The CDR3 protein is CASSMVAGSYEQYF. CDR3 coding DNA: TGTGCCAGTAGTATGGTAGCGGGATCCTACGAGCAGTACTTC.

The chain combines TRBV19 with TRBJ2-3; 7 bases are a match to TRBD2. J was trimmed by 1 base and V by 3 bases; bases with no gene match: 4. The CDR3 is 15 amino acids. The germline CDR1 and CDR2 sequences are LNHDA and SQIVND (reference sequence). The DNA of the CDR3 is TGTGCCAGTAGTATTGGGGAGGGAGGCACAGATACGCAGTATTTT. Its protein product is CASSIGEGGTDTQYF.

This clone was observed a few times. This chain connects TRBV18 to TRBJ1-6, with 7 bases matching TRBD1. Trimming took 4 bases from V and 11 from J; bases not matched to a gene: 11. The CDR3 totals 15 residues. Per the germline V gene, CDR1 is KGHSH and CDR2 is LQKENI. Here the CDR3 reads CASSLIQDRSAPLHF. CDR3 sequence (DNA): TGTGCCAGCTCACTTATTCAGGACAGGTCGGCACCCCTCCACTTT. Looking up the rest from reference TRBV18 and TRBJ1-6 gives the full variable domain: NAGVMQNPRHLVRRRGQEARLRCSPMKGHSHVYWYRQLPEEGLKFMVYLQKENIIDESGMPKERFSAEFPKEGPSILRIQQVVRGDSAAYFCASSLIQDRSAPLHFGNGTRLTVT.

V usage is TRBV5-1 and J usage is TRBJ2-5; tentative D call: TRBD2 (5 bases). This CDR3 has 14 amino acids. Trimming removed 0 bases from V and 5 bases from J, with 11 bases in between. CDR1 is SGHRS, CDR2 YFSETQ, per germline. The CDR3 here is CASSLGAPGETQYF. CDR3 bases: TGCGCCAGCAGCTTGGGGGCCCCGGGGGAGACCCAGTACTTC. Combining the CDR3 with reference TRBV5-1 and TRBJ2-5 gives the whole variable domain KAGVTQTPRYLIKTRGQQVTLSCSPISGHRSVSWYQQTPGQGLQFLFEYFSETQRNKGNFPGRFSGRQFSNSRSEMNVSTLELGDSALYLCASSLGAPGETQYFGPGTRLLVL.

The chain couples TRBV30 to TRBJ1-2, with D perhaps TRBD1 (5 bases). CDR1 is GTSNPN and CDR2 is SVGIG in the germline V gene (reference sequence). CDR3 length equals 20 residues. Trimming shortened V by 7 bases and J by 1 base, and 34 bases separated the two germline ends. The CDR3 sequence: CAYRGDPLWARFAVNYGYTF. CDR3 coding DNA: TGTGCCTATCGGGGGGATCCCCTTTGGGCCCGATTCGCCGTTAACTATGGCTACACCTTC.

The sample holds one count of this clone. V gene TRBV10-3 combines with J gene TRBJ2-1, with 8 positions matching TRBD2. J was trimmed by 11 bases and V by 0 bases; bases with no gene match: 3. CDR1 and CDR2 from the germline V gene are ENHRY and SYGVKD. The CDR3 loop spans 13 amino acids. The CDR3 protein is CAISESGLAQQFF. The CDR3 DNA follows: TGTGCCATCAGTGAGTCCGGACTAGCTCAGCAGTTCTTC.

The V gene is TRBV5-4, the J gene TRBJ2-6; no reliable D call. V was trimmed by 7 bases and J by 1 base, leaving 6 bases between them. CDR1 is SGHNT, CDR2 YYREEE, per germline (reference sequence). This CDR3 contains 13 residues. The CDR3 DNA reads as TGTGCCAGCCGAGGATCTGGGGCCAACGTCCTGACTTTC. Its protein is CASRGSGANVLTF.

V usage is TRBV10-3 and J usage is TRBJ2-1; 15 positions match TRBD2. With V trimmed by 3 bases and J by 10 bases, 1 base remained unmatched. Germline V gene lookup returns CDR1 ENHRY and CDR2 SYGVKD. This CDR3 contains 14 residues. The CDR3 spells CAISDGLAGGEQFF. CDR3 DNA sequence: TGTGCCATCAGTGACGGACTAGCGGGAGGGGAGCAGTTCTTC.

The chain couples TRBV5-8 to TRBJ2-2; 11 bases agree with TRBD2. The junction had 1 base not matched to a gene; V was cut back by 0 bases and J by 0 bases. The germline CDR1 and CDR2 sequences are SGHTS and YDEGEE. The CDR3 length is 17 residues. The CDR3 spells CASSLDSGRANTGELFF. DNA for the CDR3: TGTGCCAGCAGCTTGGATAGCGGGAGGGCGAACACCGGGGAGCTGTTTTTT.

About this clone itself: This sequence may be a read error, since a much larger clone differs from it by one base. V usage is TRBV9 and J usage is TRBJ1-1; D uncertain. Germline CDR1 SGDLS, CDR2 YYNGEE. Between the trimmed V and J ends, which lost 4 bases and 5 bases, there was a span of 6 bases. The CDR3 totals 11 residues. In nucleotides, the CDR3 is TGTGCCAGCAGCCTCGGTACTGAAGCTTTCTTT. Translated, it gives CASSLGTEAFF. Combining the CDR3 with reference TRBV9 and TRBJ1-1 gives the whole variable domain DSGVTQTPKHLITATGQRVTLRCSPRSGDLSVYWYQQSLDQGLQFLIQYYNGEERAKGNILERFSAQQFPDLHSELNLSSLELGDSALYFCASSLGTEAFFGQGTRLTVV.

J is TRBJ2-4 and V is TRBV23-1; tentative D call: TRBD1 (5 bases). TRBV23-1 is an ORF, and what it does is uncertain. V lost 3 bases to trimming and J lost 0 bases, with 9 bases between them. This CDR3 contains 15 residues. In DNA form, the CDR3 reads TGCGCCAGCAGTCATTACAGGATAGCCAAAAACATTCAGTACTTC. Amino acid sequence: CASSHYRIAKNIQYF.

This chain uses TRBV6-5 with TRBJ1-4; a possible D gene is TRBD1 (6 bases). Trimming stripped 0 bases from V and 6 bases from J, with 11 bases between. This CDR3 is 15 amino acids long. Germline CDR1 and CDR2: MNHEY and SVGAGI. The CDR3 sequence: CASSYSSAGDEKLFF. For the CDR3, the DNA is TGTGCCAGCAGTTACTCGAGCGCAGGGGATGAAAAACTGTTTTTT.